This T cell receptor beta chain was recovered during a study of blood T cell repertoires in COVID-19. The CDR3 totals 15 residues. In germline, CDR1 is SGHDT, CDR2 YYEEEE. V lost 3 bases, J lost 5 bases, and 11 bases stayed unmatched. Measured with immunoSEQ multiplex PCR; TCRdb has only the in-frame clones, and not every one. The repertoire consists of fewer than 85,000 clones, with 82% occurring once and the leading ten covering around 4%. Sequencing input: peripheral blood. This TCR was recovered from a woman aged 60-75 years with acute or convalescent COVID-19. The chain has TRBV5-6 and TRBJ2-7; 7 bases are shared with TRBD1. The CDR3 DNA follows: TGTGCCAGCAGCTCCCAACAGGGGTTTAGGGACGAGCAGTACTTC. Protein sequence: CASSSQQGFRDEQYF.